This T cell receptor (beta chain) is from a study of cytomegalovirus exposure and HLA in healthy donors (dated 2017 in TCRdb). Turning to the overall study: In an earlier analysis of roughly 590 of the donors, less than 350 Gb of sequence data and 100 million or so unique TCR beta sequences from 150 million to 200 million T cells were reported. An early release covering just under 650 HLA-typed donors comprised approximately 300 gigabases of sequencing data and tens of millions of unique TCR sequences. Among the roughly 400 genotyped donors, 75% to 90% belonged to the genetic ancestry cluster associated with self-reported Caucasian donors. The aim of the study was to test whether cataloging public T cell receptors could identify signatures of past pathogen exposure. The study used immunosequencing to profile the T cell repertoires of about 670 subjects and linked those repertoires to cytomegalovirus serostatus. Besides the first cohort of around 670 subjects, a separate validation cohort made up of some 110 different subjects was used. The study combined high-throughput TCR immunosequencing, statistical association of individual TCRs with disease status, and machine learning to predict cytomegalovirus infection status. A later analysis re-examined previously published TCR beta repertoires from just over 650 donors and added high-resolution HLA genotyping to investigate patterns of TCR occurrence. In the later analysis, no new phenotypic data were used to find candidate immune exposures; instead, reliance was placed on TCR beta sequences and their occurrence across donors. An earlier analysis of about 600 of the donors used high-throughput TCR beta sequencing to judge whether each TCR beta V gene segment behaved as functional or pseudogenic. Donor age, sex, ethnicity and CMV serostatus were collected together with the repertoire data. A later genetic analysis used genome-wide SNP genotypes for about 65% of the roughly 700 donors, treating that subset as a discovery cohort. Every repertoire in the discovery cohort had been generated on one and the same sequencing platform. HLA typing included class I and class II loci at four-digit resolution. The number of donors typed differed by locus, with 629-630 for A, B, C, DRB1 and DQB1, roughly 520 for DQA1, 600 to 610 for DPA1, and approximately 470 for DPB1. About five DR-DQ haplotypes were treated as single units for association and clustering because of strong linkage in the cohort. Among some 400 genotyped donors of the cohort, an average of approximately 240,000 unique TCR beta nucleotide sequences were sequenced per donor, around 20% of them non-productive. The research as a whole found: A group of highly shared sequence variants was considered likely to be a technical artifact of the sequencing pipeline. In a later analysis, HLA-associated TCR beta chains showed more clonal expansion and lower generation probabilities than non-associated chains that were equally common. In this cohort, only TCR beta chains were sequenced, and detectable features were limited by the absence of alpha or paired-chain data. The authors suggested that the approach could potentially be extended to other disease states and immunological phenotypes. The presence/absence analyses assumed that sequencing depth was roughly uniform across donors, and that assumption may not be true. According to a later genetic analysis, donors in an Asian-associated ancestry cluster had fewer N-insertions in productive TCRs than the approximately 670-donor mean. Because HLA typing was missing for some donors at each locus, association tests included only the typed subset. In vitro tests confirmed that a few of the cytomegalovirus-associated TCR beta chains recognize cytomegalovirus antigens. A total of 164 TCR beta chains were listed by the study as associated with cytomegalovirus. A further reported finding was that TCR beta sequences accurately predicted the HLA-A and HLA-B alleles for most subjects in the first cohort. Correlated functional status among segregating V segments might be attributable to linkage disequilibrium, but an unknown experimental factor could not be ruled out. While some public TCRs were present in many individuals, most TCR sequences turned up only very rarely across donors. A later analysis reported that several top co-occurrence clusters appeared linked to parvovirus B19, influenza, CMV and Epstein-Barr virus. According to a later analysis, TCR association rates differed among HLA loci, with DRB1 alleles showing the most associated TCRs and HLA-C alleles showing the fewest. Specific HLA alleles were associated with 18,000 or so TCR beta sequences at a false discovery rate of 0.05 in a later analysis. Because counts were too low, about 18 rarely observed V segments, including chromosome 9 orphons, were left out of the earlier analysis of 500 to 750 of the donors. When HLA alleles, especially DR and DQ, strongly co-occurred, attributing TCR associations to individual alleles was difficult. The classifier was reported to diagnose cytomegalovirus status with high specificity and sensitivity in both the original and validation cohorts. Because the 87-base-pair reads could not distinguish some IMGT-functional V segments, including TRBV6-2 and TRBV6-3, those segments were excluded. A later genetic analysis associated a missense DCLRE1C variant with V-gene and J-gene trimming of TCR beta chains, and an independent cohort replicated the association. For the cohort, immune exposure information was limited to CMV serostatus. In an earlier analysis of more than 500 of the donors, most TCR beta V segments appeared in productive rearrangements about 90% or about 30% of the time, broadly matching IMGT annotations. Most CMV-associated TCR beta chains appeared to be HLA-restricted in a later analysis, and the HLA associations seemed to be driven largely by CMV exposure.

This clone was counted a few times. The antigen it recognizes is unknown. Base qualities are not at hand, and no much larger clone is one base apart. The cohort was made up of approximately 700 healthy bone marrow donors. All cohort members were sampled while nominally healthy, although unrecorded immune exposures were likely present. The donor was CMV seropositive and was included in the group of 250 to 300 seropositive cohort members. A peripheral blood sample was collected from each donor, and TCR beta sequencing was performed on peripheral blood mononuclear cells. Genomic DNA was extracted from the blood cell samples with the Qiagen DNeasy Blood Extraction Kit. A distance of 6 bases separates the germline ends of V and J, which lose 3 bases and 4 bases respectively. The CDR3 measures 11 amino acids from cysteine to phenylalanine. CDR3 DNA is the only sequence kept; it has 33 bases, read in frame from the first base. Sequences DFQATT (CDR1) and SNEGSKA (CDR2) are obtained from the germline V gene (reference sequence).

The library was made by the immunoSEQ multiplex PCR assay. A mixture of 60 forward primers for TCR Vbeta segments and 13 reverse primers for TCR Jbeta segments was used in the multiplex PCR. The CDR3 region of rearranged TCR beta genes was amplified from genomic DNA with a multiplex PCR assay. On the Illumina HiSeq System, the amplified TCR beta libraries were sequenced as 87-base-pair reads. Per the source publication's procedure: Across the 670 or so repertoires, a later analysis counted some 81 million unique TCR beta chains, roughly 11 million of which were shared by at least two donors. Raw reads were error-corrected and collapsed into unique sequences with a nearest-neighbor algorithm that merged closely related sequences to remove PCR and sequencing errors. V, D and J gene segments were assigned by aligning CDR3 sequences to IMGT reference sequences. For a sequence to be retained, a match of at least six nucleotides was required to both a V gene segment and a J gene segment. A rearrangement was called productive if the CDR3 had no stop codons and remained in frame with V and J, and every other rearrangement was called non-productive. Following IMGT convention, CDR3 was defined as the stretch from the second conserved V-encoded cysteine to the conserved J-encoded phenylalanine. The earlier analysis of 587 of the donors excluded any sequence lacking an unambiguous match to a single V gene segment. An earlier analysis of 587 of the donors called V segments functional above 56.7% productive rearrangements and segregating when the between-donor standard deviation exceeded 5%. A statistical classification framework was built for diagnosing cytomegalovirus status from the catalog of TCR beta chain sequences. V and J gene assignment, in a later analysis, came from comparing TCR nucleotide sequences with IMGT/GENE-DB human TR gene sequences. The TCRdist pipeline was used in a later analysis to assign CDR3 sequences and most-parsimonious VDJ recombination scenarios. In a later analysis, each TCR beta chain was defined by its CDR3 amino acid sequence together with its V-gene family, and reads lacking a unique V-gene family were excluded. To address suspected cross-contamination and a sequencing artifact, a later analysis removed several hundred highly shared, low-generation-probability nucleotide sequences. In a later analysis, a clonal expansion index for each public chain was calculated from normalized within-repertoire ranks of inferred template counts. A later analysis computed generation probabilities with a VDJ recombination model fitted to out-of-frame rearrangements, and checked the results against IGoR. In a later analysis, hypergeometric tests were used to score TCR-TCR, TCR-HLA and TCR-CMV co-occurrence, with a repertoire-size bias correction applied to TCR pairs. False discovery rates were estimated in a later analysis by permuting HLA or CMV assignments 20 times. In a later analysis, co-occurring TCRs were grouped using DBSCAN, with TCRdist sequence similarity added in when clustering inside HLA-allele-positive subsets. For co-occurrence clustering, repertoires with fewer than 30,000 or more than 120,000 public chains were excluded, along with four or five repertoires with anomalous nucleotide sharing. The immuneACCESS repertoire file appears here via TCRdb, limited to in-frame rearrangements. These files lack a portion of the clones; in checked studies, under half of the deficit traces to unresolved V genes, and the cause of the others is not known. V and J calls and clone size are those listed in that table; D and trimming were worked out from the DNA. The sample yields about 160,000 clones; 77% were counted once. The ten largest clones capture under 2.5% of the sample.

This clonotype was sampled from a man aged 45-65 years in good health and CMV-seropositive. The chain was built from TRBV20-1 and TRBJ1-2; no D gene is confidently identified. The specimen was PBMCs. The nucleotide sequence is given as TGCAGTGCTAGGGGGAGCTATGGCTACACCTTC. This yields the protein CSARGSYGYTF.